This entry describes one TCR beta chain. Its antigen remains unidentified. There are no base qualities to consult, and no much larger clone falls within one base. Library preparation was by PCR. The sample was run on an Illumina HiSeq 2500. TCR library preparation used molecular barcoding, with unique molecular identifiers applied to normalize quantification of the TCRbeta repertoire. The public reads were reanalyzed by TCRdb: fastp trimming at Q25, MiXCR alignment, in-frame beta chains only. Entries that share a CDR3 protein sequence are merged under the most common genes and DNA. Present in this sample are about 3,300 distinct CDR3 sequences, 28% of which were seen just once. The top ten constitute 61% of the sample. This entry comes from a study of T-cell reconstitution after alpha-beta-depleted transplantation in children (dated by TCRdb to between 2015 and 2016). Concerning the study at large: T-cell immune reconstitution after TCRalphabeta/CD19-depleted allogeneic hematopoietic cell transplantation in children was quantitatively tracked in the study by means of TCR repertoire profiling.

The research as a whole found: The apparently early recovery of alphabetaT-cell counts about two months after transplant reportedly depended on only several hundred rapidly expanded clones that came from non-depleted graft cells. The high TCRbeta diversity at day 60 in some patients was ascribed to recipient T cells and intrathymic progenitors that had survived conditioning. The frequencies of hyperexpanded clones fell over the following months, and after one year, T-cell counts and TCRbeta diversity were mostly attributed to newly produced T cells.

V is pared back by 0 bases and J by 7 bases, with 16 bases lying between the germline termini. CDR1 and CDR2 (LNHNV, YYDKDF) derive from the germline V gene (reference sequence). The CDR3, from cysteine to phenylalanine, totals 15 residues. Kept here is only the CDR3 DNA, which spans 45 bases and is read in frame from base 1. This specimen's time point label, per the study, means: day 60 (about 2 months) after transplantation. The sample's treatment or condition label, in plain terms: allogeneic hematopoietic cell transplantation with graft depleted of TCRalphabeta T cells and CD19 B cells. TCRalphabeta/CD19-depleted allogeneic hematopoietic cell grafts were given to the transplant recipients, all of whom were children.

This sequence originates from a male patient aged 2-15 years who had a stem cell transplant for acute myeloid leukemia, so the T cells may come from the graft donor. Rearrangement joined TRBV15 to TRBJ2-7, with a tentative D call of TRBD1 or TRBD2, each matching 5 bases. The sequences come from PBMCs, mostly from graft donor cells, collected 60 days after TCRalphabeta/CD19-depleted stem cell transplant. The CDR3 in this case is CATSRDRQGPGEQYF. In nucleotide form, the sequence is TGTGCCACCAGCAGAGATAGGCAGGGACCGGGGGAGCAGTACTTC.